This T cell receptor (beta chain) was obtained from a study of human T cells and chemical hapten exposure. Turning to the study itself: Patients were given diphenylcyclopropenone on the scalp weekly across the roughly 24-week study. Findings and caveats of the study: DPC sensitization left the count of TCRs above 1 in 1000 unchanged.

This clonotype has a handful of counts. What it recognizes is unknown. The study used a library that attached unique molecular identifiers to individual cDNA molecules. In TCRdb, the RACE reads were re-called with MiXCR into one record per CDR3 protein. The table shows more than 250,000 distinct CDR3 sequences, with roughly 8.9% occurring only once. Germline assignment: CDR1 SGHDT and CDR2 YYEEEE. This CDR3 spans 14 amino acids. Trimming shortened V by 2 bases and J by 0 bases, and 9 bases separated the two germline ends. Time point in this sample: pre-sensitization, week 0. Documented treatment: therapeutic diphenylcyclopropenone sensitization with weekly scalp DPC. Phlebotomy was performed prior to application of every patch test.

The sequence derives from a middle-aged woman with alopecia areata. Some clones in this sample may be carry-over from other donors' samples. The rearrangement links TRBV5-6 to TRBJ2-7; D not certain. This sample comprised whole blood, obtained in connection with sensitization to the hapten diphenylcyclopropenone (DPC). The CDR3 spells CASSLFPDSYEQYF. The CDR3 nucleotides are TGTGCCAGCAGCTTATTTCCGGACTCCTACGAGCAGTACTTC.